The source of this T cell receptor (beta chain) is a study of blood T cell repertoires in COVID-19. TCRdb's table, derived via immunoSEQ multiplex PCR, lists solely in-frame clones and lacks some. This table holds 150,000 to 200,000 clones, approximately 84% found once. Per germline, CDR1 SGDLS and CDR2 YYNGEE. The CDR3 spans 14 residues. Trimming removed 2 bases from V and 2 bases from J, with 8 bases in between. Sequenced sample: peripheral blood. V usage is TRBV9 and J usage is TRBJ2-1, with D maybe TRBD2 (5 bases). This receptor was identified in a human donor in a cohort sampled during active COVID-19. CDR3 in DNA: TGTGCCAGCAGCGTCTCCGGGACCTACAATGAGCAGTTCTTC. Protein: CASSVSGTYNEQFF.